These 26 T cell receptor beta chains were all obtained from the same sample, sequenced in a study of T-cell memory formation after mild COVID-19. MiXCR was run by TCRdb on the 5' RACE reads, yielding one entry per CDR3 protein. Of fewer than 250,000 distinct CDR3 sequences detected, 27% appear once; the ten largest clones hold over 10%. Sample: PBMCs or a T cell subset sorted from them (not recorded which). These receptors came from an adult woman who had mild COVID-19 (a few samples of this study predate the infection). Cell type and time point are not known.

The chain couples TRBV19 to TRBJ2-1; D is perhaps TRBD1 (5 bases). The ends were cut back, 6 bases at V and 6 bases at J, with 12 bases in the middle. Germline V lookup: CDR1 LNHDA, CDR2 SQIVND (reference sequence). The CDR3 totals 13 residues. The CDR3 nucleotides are TGTGCCAGTAGCCAGACAGAAATCAATGAGCAGTTCTTC. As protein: CASSQTEINEQFF.

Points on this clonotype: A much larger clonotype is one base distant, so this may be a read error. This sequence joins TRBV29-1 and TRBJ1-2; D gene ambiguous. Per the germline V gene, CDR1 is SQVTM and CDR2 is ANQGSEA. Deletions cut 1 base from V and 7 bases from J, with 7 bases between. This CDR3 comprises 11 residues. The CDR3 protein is CSVEGLGGYTF. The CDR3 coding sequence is TGCAGCGTTGAAGGTTTGGGTGGCTACACCTTC.

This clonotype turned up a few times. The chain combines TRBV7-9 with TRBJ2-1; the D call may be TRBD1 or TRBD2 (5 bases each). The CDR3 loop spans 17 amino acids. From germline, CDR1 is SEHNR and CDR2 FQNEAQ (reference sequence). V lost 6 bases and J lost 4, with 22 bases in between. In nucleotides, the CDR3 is TGTGCCAGCAGGGCCCCTCCGGCGACAGAGGGTTACAATGAGCAGTTCTTC. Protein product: CASRAPPATEGYNEQFF.

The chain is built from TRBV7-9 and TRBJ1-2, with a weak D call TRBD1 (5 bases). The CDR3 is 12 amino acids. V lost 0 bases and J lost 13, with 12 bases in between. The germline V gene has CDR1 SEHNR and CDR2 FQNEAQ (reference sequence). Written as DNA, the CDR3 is TGTGCCAGCAGCTTAGCCGGGGCAACGGGCACCTTC. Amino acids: CASSLAGATGTF. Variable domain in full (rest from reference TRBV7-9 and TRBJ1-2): DTGVSQNPRHKITKRGQNVTFRCDPISEHNRLYWYRQTLGQGPEFLTYFQNEAQLEKSRLLSDRFSAERPKGSFSTLEIQRTEQGDSAMYLCASSLAGATGTFGSGTRLTVV.

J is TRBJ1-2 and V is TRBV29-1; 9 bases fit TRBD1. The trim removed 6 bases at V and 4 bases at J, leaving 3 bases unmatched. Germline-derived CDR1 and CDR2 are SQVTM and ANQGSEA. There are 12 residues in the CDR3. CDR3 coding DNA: TGCAGCGTGGGGGGACAGGGCTATGGCTACACCTTC. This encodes CSVGGQGYGYTF.

The chain's CDR3 is CASTRWGGQETQYF. The CDR3 DNA sequence: TGTGCCAGCACCCGGTGGGGGGGCCAAGAGACCCAGTACTTC. The chain employs TRBV6-2 or TRBV6-3 and TRBJ2-5; TRBD2 agrees at 7 bases. With V trimmed by 7 bases and J by 1 base, 6 bases remained unmatched. The CDR3 is 14 amino acids. Germline CDR1 reads MNHEY; CDR2 reads SVGEGT.

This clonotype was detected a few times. The CDR3 loop reads CASSRKGLPNQPQHF. CDR3 DNA: TGTGCCAGCAGTCGTAAGGGGCTTCCTAATCAGCCCCAGCATTTT. V and J are TRBV27 and TRBJ1-5; maybe TRBD1 (5 bases). The CDR3 contains 15 residues. Trimming took 5 bases from V and 4 from J, leaving 15 bases between them. Germline assignment: CDR1 MNHEY and CDR2 SMNVEV (reference sequence).

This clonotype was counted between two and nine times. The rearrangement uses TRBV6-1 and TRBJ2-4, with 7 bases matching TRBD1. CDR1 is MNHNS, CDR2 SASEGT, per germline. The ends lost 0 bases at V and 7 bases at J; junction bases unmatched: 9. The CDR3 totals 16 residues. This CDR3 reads CASSEAGTEPWNIQYF. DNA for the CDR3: TGTGCCAGCAGTGAAGCTGGGACAGAACCTTGGAACATTCAGTACTTC.

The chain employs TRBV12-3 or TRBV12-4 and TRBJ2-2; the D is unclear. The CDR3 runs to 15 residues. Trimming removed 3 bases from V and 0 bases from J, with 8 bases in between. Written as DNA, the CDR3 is TGTGCCAGCAGTTTGAAAGTCGCGAACACCGGGGAGCTGTTTTTT. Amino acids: CASSLKVANTGELFF.

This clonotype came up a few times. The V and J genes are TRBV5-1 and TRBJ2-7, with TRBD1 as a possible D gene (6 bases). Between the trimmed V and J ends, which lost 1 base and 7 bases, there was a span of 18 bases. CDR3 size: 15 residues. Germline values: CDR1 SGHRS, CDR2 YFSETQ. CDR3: CASSLLPGTNEEQYF. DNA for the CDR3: TGCGCCAGCAGCTTGCTGCCCGGGACAAACGAAGAGCAGTACTTC.

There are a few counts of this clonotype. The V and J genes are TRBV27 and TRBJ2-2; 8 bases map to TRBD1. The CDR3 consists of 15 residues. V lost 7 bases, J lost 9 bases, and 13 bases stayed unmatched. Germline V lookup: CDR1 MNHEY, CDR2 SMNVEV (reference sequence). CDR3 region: CASTQGASKGWELFF. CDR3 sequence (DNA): TGTGCCAGCACCCAGGGGGCGTCCAAAGGATGGGAGCTGTTTTTT.

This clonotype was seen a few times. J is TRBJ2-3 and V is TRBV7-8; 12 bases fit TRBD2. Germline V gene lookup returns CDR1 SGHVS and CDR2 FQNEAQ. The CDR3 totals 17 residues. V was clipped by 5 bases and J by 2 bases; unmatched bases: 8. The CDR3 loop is CASSQRTSGEVTDTQYF. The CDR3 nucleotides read TGTGCCAGCAGCCAGCGGACTAGCGGGGAAGTCACAGATACGCAGTATTTT.

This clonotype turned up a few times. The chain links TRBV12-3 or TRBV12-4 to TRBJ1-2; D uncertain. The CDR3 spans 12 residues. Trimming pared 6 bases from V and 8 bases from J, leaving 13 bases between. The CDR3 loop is CASRLGHGGYTF. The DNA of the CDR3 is TGTGCCAGCAGACTCGGCCACGGGGGCTACACCTTC.

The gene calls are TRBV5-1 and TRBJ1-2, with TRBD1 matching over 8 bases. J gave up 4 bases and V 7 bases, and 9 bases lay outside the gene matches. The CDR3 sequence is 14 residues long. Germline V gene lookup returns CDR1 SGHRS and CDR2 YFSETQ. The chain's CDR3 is CASRSGQASYGYTF. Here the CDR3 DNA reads TGCGCCAGCCGCTCGGGACAGGCGTCCTATGGCTACACCTTC.

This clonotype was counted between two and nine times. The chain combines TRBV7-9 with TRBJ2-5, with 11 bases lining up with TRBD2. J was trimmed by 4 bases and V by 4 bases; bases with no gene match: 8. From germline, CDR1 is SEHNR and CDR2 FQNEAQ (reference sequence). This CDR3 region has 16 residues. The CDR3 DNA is TGTGCCAGCAGCTCAGCTACCGGGACTAGCGGAGAGACCCAGTACTTC. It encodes CASSSATGTSGETQYF.

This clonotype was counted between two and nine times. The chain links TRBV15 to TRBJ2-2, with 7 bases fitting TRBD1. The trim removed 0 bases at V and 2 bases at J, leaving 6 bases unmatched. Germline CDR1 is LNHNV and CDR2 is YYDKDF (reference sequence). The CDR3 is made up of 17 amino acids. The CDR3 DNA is TGTGCCACCAGCAGAGATTTGGGACAGCTAAACACCGGGGAGCTGTTTTTT. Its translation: CATSRDLGQLNTGELFF.

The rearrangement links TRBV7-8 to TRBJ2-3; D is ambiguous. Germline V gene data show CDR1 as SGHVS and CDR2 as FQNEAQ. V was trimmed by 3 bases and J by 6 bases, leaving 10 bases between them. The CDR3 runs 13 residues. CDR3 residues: CASSFLDLDTQYF. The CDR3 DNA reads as TGTGCCAGCAGCTTCCTAGATTTGGATACGCAGTATTTT.

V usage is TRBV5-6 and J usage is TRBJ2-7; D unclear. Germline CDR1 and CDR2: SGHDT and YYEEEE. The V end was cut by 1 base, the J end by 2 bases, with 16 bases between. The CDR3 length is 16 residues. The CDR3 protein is CASSLTLTLRTYEQYF. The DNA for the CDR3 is TGTGCCAGCAGCTTGACCCTGACTCTTAGGACCTACGAGCAGTACTTC. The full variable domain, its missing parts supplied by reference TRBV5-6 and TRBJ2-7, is DAGVTQSPTHLIKTRGQQVTLRCSPKSGHDTVSWYQQALGQGPQFIFQYYEEEERQRGNFPDRFSGHQFPNYSSELNVNALLLGDSALYLCASSLTLTLRTYEQYFGPGTRLTVT.

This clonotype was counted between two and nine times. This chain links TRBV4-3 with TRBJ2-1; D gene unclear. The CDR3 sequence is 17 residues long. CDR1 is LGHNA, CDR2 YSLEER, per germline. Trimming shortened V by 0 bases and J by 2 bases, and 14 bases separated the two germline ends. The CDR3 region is CASSQDWASGTYNEQFF. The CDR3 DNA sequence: TGCGCCAGCAGCCAAGATTGGGCTAGTGGGACCTACAATGAGCAGTTCTTC.

DNA of the CDR3: TGTGCCAGCAGCCGCCGTTGGGACACTAGCACAGATACGCAGTATTTT. The encoded protein is CASSRRWDTSTDTQYF. V and J are TRBV7-2 and TRBJ2-3; tentatively, D is TRBD1 (6 bases). The CDR3 length is 16 residues. Trimming removed 5 bases at V and 0 bases at J, with 15 bases between. Per germline, CDR1 SGHTA and CDR2 FQGNSA.

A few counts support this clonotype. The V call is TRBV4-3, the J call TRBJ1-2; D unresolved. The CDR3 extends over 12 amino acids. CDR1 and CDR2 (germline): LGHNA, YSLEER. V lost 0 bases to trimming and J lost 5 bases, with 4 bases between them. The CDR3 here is CASSQEGYGYTF. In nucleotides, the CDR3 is TGCGCCAGCAGCCAAGAGGGGTATGGCTACACCTTC.

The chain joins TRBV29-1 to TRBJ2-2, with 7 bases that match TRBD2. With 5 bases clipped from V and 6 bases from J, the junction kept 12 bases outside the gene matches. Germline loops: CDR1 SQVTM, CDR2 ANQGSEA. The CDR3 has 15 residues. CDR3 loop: CSVPGVGRVAGELFF. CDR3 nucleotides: TGCAGCGTTCCCGGGGTGGGGAGGGTCGCCGGGGAGCTGTTTTTT.

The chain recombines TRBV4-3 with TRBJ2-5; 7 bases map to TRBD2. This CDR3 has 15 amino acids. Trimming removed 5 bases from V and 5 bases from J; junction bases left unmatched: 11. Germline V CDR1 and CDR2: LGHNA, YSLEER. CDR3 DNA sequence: TGCGCCAGCAGCGTTCGACTAGCAGAAGGCGAGACCCAGTACTTC. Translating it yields CASSVRLAEGETQYF.

The CDR3 spells CASRRGTGTDTQYF. CDR3 DNA sequence: TGTGCCAGCAGGAGGGGGACAGGCACAGATACGCAGTATTTT. This chain uses TRBV25-1 with TRBJ2-3; 7 nucleotides agree with TRBD1. From germline, CDR1 is MGHDK and CDR2 SYGVNS. V lost 6 bases and J lost 1; bases outside the gene matches: 4. The CDR3 is 14 residues long.

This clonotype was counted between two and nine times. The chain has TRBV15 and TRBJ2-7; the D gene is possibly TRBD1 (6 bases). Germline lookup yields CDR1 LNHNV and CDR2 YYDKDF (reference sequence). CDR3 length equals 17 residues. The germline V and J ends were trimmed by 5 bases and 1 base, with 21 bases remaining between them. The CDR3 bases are TGTGCCACCAGCGGGTATAGGGGGTCTGGGGGATCCTACGAGCAGTACTTC. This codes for CATSGYRGSGGSYEQYF.

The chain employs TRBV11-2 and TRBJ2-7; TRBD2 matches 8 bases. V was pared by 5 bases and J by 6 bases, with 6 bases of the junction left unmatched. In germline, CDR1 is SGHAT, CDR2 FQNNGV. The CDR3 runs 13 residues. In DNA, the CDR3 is TGTGCCAGCAGCCCTGGACTAGCACGCGAGCAGTACTTC. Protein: CASSPGLAREQYF.